This T cell receptor beta chain was found in a study of shared clonotypes between healthy human individuals. The study's findings and limits: Clonotype sharing among the donors was expected to vary with sequencing depth. Some naive CD4 clonotypes, 4.5% to 5.5%, turned up in common across four donors.

Repertoires were generated with immunoSEQ multiplex PCR, while TCRdb's copy carries only in-frame clones and drops some. The sample has nearly 600,000 clones, 95% seen once. The CDR3 sequence is 15 residues long. Germline trimming cut 4 bases from V and 8 bases from J; bases unmatched to any gene: 8. From germline, CDR1 is SGHAT and CDR2 FQDESV (reference sequence). Worth noting for this clone: Antigen unknown.

CD45RO-negative, CCR7-positively selected cells formed the naive CD8 fraction, excluding terminally differentiated effector memory CD45RA+ cells. The specimen sequenced was naive CD8+ T cells sorted from blood. This rearrangement joins TRBV11-1 to TRBJ1-4; the match to TRBD1 covers 9 bases. This clonotype originated in a woman in her twenties or thirties in good health. The CDR3 here is CASSSEDRGGEKLFF. CDR3 sequence (DNA): TGTGCCAGCAGCTCAGAGGACAGGGGAGGCGAAAAACTGTTTTTT.